These 29 T cell receptor beta chains came from one sample sequenced in a study of technical replicates of blood from four donors. Here immunoSEQ multiplex PCR was the method, and the copy in TCRdb shows in-frame clones only, minus some. The repertoire has 60,000 to 90,000 clones, 80% to 95% of them found once; the top ten carry over 0.3%. The sequenced sample consisted of T cells isolated from PBMCs. These receptors all stem from a human donor in good health.

The chain combines TRBV27 with TRBJ1-5; D might be TRBD1 (5 bases). Germline CDR1 is MNHEY and CDR2 is SMNVEV (reference sequence). Deletions cut 6 bases from V and 2 bases from J, with 11 bases between. CDR3 length: 14 amino acids. The CDR3 region has the DNA TGTGCCAGCAGAAACGGGGGGGGCAATCAGCCCCAGCATTTT. Translated, it gives CASRNGGGNQPQHF.

This chain joins TRBV20-1 and TRBJ1-2; no reliable D call. The V end was cut by 7 bases, the J end by 2 bases, with 2 bases between. This CDR3 is built from 9 residues. CDR1 is DFQATT and CDR2 is SNEGSKA in the germline V gene (reference sequence). CDR3 sequence (DNA): TGCAGTGTAAACTATGGCTACACCTTC. Encoded protein: CSVNYGYTF.

A single count supports this clone. This chain links TRBV14 with TRBJ2-1; TRBD1 is a possible D gene (6 bases). The CDR3 has 13 amino acids. Trimming stripped 4 bases from V and 9 bases from J, with 13 bases between. The germline CDR1 and CDR2 sequences are SGHDN and FVKESK. The chain's CDR3 is CASSRTGISEQFF. CDR3 DNA sequence: TGTGCCAGCAGCCGTACAGGGATCAGTGAGCAGTTCTTC.

The chain employs TRBV15 and TRBJ1-2; D not certain. There are 13 residues in the CDR3. V lost 4 bases to trimming and J lost 5 bases, with 11 bases between them. The germline CDR1 and CDR2 sequences are LNHNV and YYDKDF (reference sequence). The CDR3 loop is CATSNGRGYGYTF. CDR3 DNA: TGTGCCACCAGCAATGGTCGGGGTTATGGCTACACCTTC.

This clone was detected once. V gene TRBV5-1 combines with J gene TRBJ1-4; possible D gene TRBD1, 6 bases. The CDR3 spans 15 residues. The V and J ends lost 4 bases and 5 bases respectively, with 15 bases between them. The V gene's germline CDR1 is SGHRS and CDR2 YFSETQ. The chain's CDR3 is CASSIGRGANEKLFF. As DNA, the CDR3 is TGCGCCAGCAGCATTGGCAGGGGTGCCAATGAAAAACTGTTTTTT.

The CDR3 nucleotides are TGCGCCAGCAGCCCTGACAGGGATCAGGGTCAGCCCCAGCATTTT. Protein sequence: CASSPDRDQGQPQHF. The chain has TRBV5-1 and TRBJ1-5, with 7 bases aligning to TRBD1. Per germline, CDR1 SGHRS and CDR2 YFSETQ. CDR3 length: 15 residues. V gave up 4 bases and J gave up 6 bases; unmatched junction bases: 10.

V gene TRBV9 combines with J gene TRBJ2-7; possibly TRBD1 for D (6 bases). Germline V CDR1 and CDR2: SGDLS, YYNGEE. The CDR3 loop spans 14 amino acids. The ends were cut back, 0 bases at V and 5 bases at J, with 12 bases in the middle. The CDR3 nucleotides read TGTGCCAGCAGCGTAGGGCACAGGGAGAACGAGCAGTACTTC. Amino acid sequence: CASSVGHRENEQYF.

The V and J genes are TRBV6-6 and TRBJ1-2, with D unclear. Looked up from germline, CDR1 is MNHNY and CDR2 is SVGAGI (reference sequence). With 0 bases removed from V and 8 bases from J, the gap between germline ends came to 10 bases. The CDR3 runs 13 residues. DNA for the CDR3: TGTGCCAGCAGTTACTCGGAGGAGAAAGGCTACACCTTC. Translating it yields CASSYSEEKGYTF.

This chain connects TRBV7-3 to TRBJ2-7; TRBD1 matches at 9 bases. The CDR3 length is 14 residues. Germline-derived CDR1 and CDR2 are SGHTA and FQGTGA. Trimming cost V 5 bases and J 4 bases; bases outside gene matches: 6. The CDR3 is CASSPTGGEYEQYF. CDR3 coding DNA: TGTGCCAGCAGCCCGACAGGGGGAGAGTACGAGCAGTACTTC.

The rearrangement links TRBV5-1 to TRBJ2-7; TRBD2 matches at 9 bases. Unmatched junction bases numbered 11, after V lost 0 bases and J lost 7 bases. Germline values: CDR1 SGHRS, CDR2 YFSETQ. The CDR3 totals 16 residues. CDR3 loop: CASSLALLAGPGEQYF. CDR3 nucleotides: TGCGCCAGCAGCTTGGCTCTGCTAGCGGGGCCGGGGGAGCAGTACTTC.

The DNA for the CDR3 is TGCGCCAGCAGCCAAGGGCTAGCGGGAGCCTACGAGCAGTACTTC. Its protein is CASSQGLAGAYEQYF. The gene calls are TRBV4-3 and TRBJ2-7; 10 bases fit TRBD2. Trimming took 1 base from V and 2 from J; bases not matched to a gene: 2. The CDR3 length is 15 residues. Germline CDR1 reads LGHNA; CDR2 reads YSLEER.

The CDR3: CASSPNRDSKFQWGYTF. The CDR3 DNA reads TGTGCCAGTAGCCCAAACCGGGACAGCAAGTTTCAATGGGGCTACACCTTC. The gene calls are TRBV19 and TRBJ1-2, with 7 nucleotides matching TRBD1. Per germline, CDR1 LNHDA and CDR2 SQIVND (reference sequence). V shed 6 bases, J shed 8 bases, and the junction held 21 bases outside the gene matches. The CDR3 runs 17 residues.

The J gene is TRBJ1-1, the V gene TRBV19, with D possibly matching TRBD1 (5 bases). The germline gives CDR1 LNHDA, CDR2 SQIVND (reference sequence). This CDR3 has 14 amino acids. V lost 7 bases and J 0 bases, leaving 12 bases between the germline ends. The CDR3 nucleotides are TGTGCCAGTATTCCCGACAGACTGAACACTGAAGCTTTCTTT. The encoded protein is CASIPDRLNTEAFF.

The CDR3 spells CASITGTGYSALYGYTF. CDR3 DNA sequence: TGTGCCAGCATTACCGGGACAGGATATTCAGCGCTCTATGGCTACACCTTC. The chain is built from TRBV27 and TRBJ1-2, with 8 bases matching TRBD1. This CDR3 comprises 17 residues. Germline CDR1 reads MNHEY; CDR2 reads SMNVEV (reference sequence). The J segment lost 4 bases and the V segment lost 7 bases, leaving 17 bases of the junction unmatched.

The chain employs TRBV10-3 and TRBJ2-1, with 9 bases aligning to TRBD1. The CDR3 is made up of 14 amino acids. V shed 5 bases, J shed 9 bases, and the junction held 8 bases outside the gene matches. Germline V gives CDR1 ENHRY, CDR2 SYGVKD. As DNA, the CDR3 is TGTGCCATCAGTATCTCCGGGACAGGGCCTGAGCAGTTCTTC. It translates to CAISISGTGPEQFF.

This sequence joins TRBV29-1 and TRBJ2-7; 7 bases are shared with TRBD1. CDR1 and CDR2 (germline): SQVTM, ANQGSEA. The CDR3 totals 12 residues. V was pared by 7 bases and J by 3 bases, with 6 bases of the junction left unmatched. The CDR3 sequence: CSASTGNYEQYF. The CDR3 nucleotides read TGCAGCGCCTCGACAGGGAACTACGAGCAGTACTTC.

There are a few counts of this clone. This sequence joins TRBV19 and TRBJ1-1; no reliable D call. Trimming pared 7 bases from V and 1 base from J, leaving 16 bases between. This CDR3 is 15 amino acids long. Germline V gene sequence: CDR1 LNHDA, CDR2 SQIVND (reference sequence). CDR3 in DNA: TGTGCCAGTACCAAACATTCGGCGGGGAACACTGAAGCTTTCTTT. Translating gives CASTKHSAGNTEAFF.

The chain combines TRBV19 with TRBJ1-2; D may be TRBD1 (5 bases). V was clipped by 6 bases and J by 8 bases, with 16 bases between them. Germline V gives CDR1 LNHDA, CDR2 SQIVND (reference sequence). The CDR3 extends over 13 amino acids. The CDR3, as DNA: TGTGCCAGTAGATTGCGCAGGGTTGACGGCTACACCTTC. Amino acid sequence: CASRLRRVDGYTF.

The chain has TRBV9 and TRBJ2-1; TRBD1 agrees at 7 bases. The CDR3 is 15 residues long. CDR1 is SGDLS, CDR2 YYNGEE, per germline. With 0 bases clipped from V and 3 bases from J, the junction kept 3 bases outside the gene matches. CDR3 DNA sequence: TGTGCCAGCAGCGTAGAGGGGGCCAACTACAATGAGCAGTTCTTC. It is translated as CASSVEGANYNEQFF.

The chain couples TRBV30 to TRBJ2-7; D is unclear. V lost 0 bases to trimming and J lost 6 bases, with 12 bases between them. CDR1 GTSNPN and CDR2 SVGIG come from the germline V gene (reference sequence). This CDR3 has 13 residues. The CDR3 DNA follows: TGTGCCTGGAGTGTAAAGCTAGAAGGCGAGCAGTACTTC. Its translation: CAWSVKLEGEQYF.

This clone has a single count. The genes are TRBV7-3 and TRBJ2-3; D perhaps matches TRBD1 (5 bases). Germline values: CDR1 SGHTA, CDR2 FQGTGA. V was trimmed by 5 bases and J by 1 base, leaving 19 bases between them. This CDR3 comprises 17 residues. The DNA for the CDR3 is TGTGCCAGCAGCCCAAGGGCTAGTGGGGCGGGCACAGATACGCAGTATTTT. Protein sequence: CASSPRASGAGTDTQYF.

This chain joins TRBV7-3 and TRBJ2-5; TRBD1 matches 9 bases. Trimming removed 2 bases from V and 5 bases from J; junction bases left unmatched: 3. Germline CDR1 is SGHTA and CDR2 is FQGTGA. The CDR3 consists of 14 residues. The chain's CDR3 is CASSLGDRAETQYF. The DNA for the CDR3 is TGTGCCAGCAGCTTAGGGGACAGGGCGGAGACCCAGTACTTC.

The chain employs TRBV4-1 and TRBJ2-5; tentative D call: TRBD2 (6 bases). Between the trimmed V and J ends, which lost 4 bases and 5 bases, there was a span of 29 bases. The CDR3 totals 19 residues. From germline, CDR1 is MGHRA and CDR2 YSYEKL. The CDR3 loop is CASSPPRGDPLDVRETQYF. The CDR3 DNA is TGCGCCAGCAGCCCGCCTCGCGGGGACCCCCTAGACGTACGGGAGACCCAGTACTTC.

The chain has TRBV18 and TRBJ1-1; possibly TRBD1 for D (6 bases). This CDR3 is built from 13 residues. Per germline, CDR1 KGHSH and CDR2 LQKENI. The ends were cut back, 6 bases at V and 2 bases at J, with 10 bases in the middle. CDR3 DNA sequence: TGTGCCAGCTCCCGAGGGGGAAACACTGAAGCTTTCTTT. Its translation: CASSRGGNTEAFF.

This chain connects TRBV5-6 to TRBJ2-1; possibly TRBD2 for D (7 bases). The germline V and J ends were trimmed by 8 bases and 5 bases, with 17 bases remaining between them. Germline V CDR1 and CDR2: SGHDT, YYEEEE. The CDR3 is made up of 14 amino acids. In DNA form, the CDR3 reads TGTGCCAGAGGGGGGGACGCGAAACACAATGAGCAGTTCTTC. Translation: CARGGDAKHNEQFF. Together with reference TRBV5-6 and TRBJ2-1, the CDR3 gives the full variable domain: DAGVTQSPTHLIKTRGQQVTLRCSPKSGHDTVSWYQQALGQGPQFIFQYYEEEERQRGNFPDRFSGHQFPNYSSELNVNALLLGDSALYLCARGGDAKHNEQFFGPGTRLTVL.

The chain joins TRBV19 to TRBJ1-1; D uncertain. This CDR3 is 15 amino acids long. V was pared by 7 bases and J by 0 bases, with 15 bases between. Germline CDR1 LNHDA, CDR2 SQIVND (reference sequence). As DNA, the CDR3 is TGTGCCAGTAATAGACACTCTTCAATGAACACTGAAGCTTTCTTT. Protein: CASNRHSSMNTEAFF.

The chain is built from TRBV5-4 and TRBJ2-3; 11 bases match TRBD2. Per germline, CDR1 SGHNT and CDR2 YYREEE (reference sequence). Germline trimming cut 4 bases from V and 5 bases from J; bases unmatched to any gene: 9. The CDR3 extends over 16 amino acids. CDR3 sequence: CASSQKLAGEGDTQYF. The CDR3 nucleotides read TGTGCCAGCAGCCAAAAACTAGCGGGAGAGGGAGATACGCAGTATTTT.

This clone was seen once. The V and J genes are TRBV7-9 and TRBJ2-1; no clear D. Germline loops: CDR1 SEHNR, CDR2 FQNEAQ (reference sequence). The CDR3 spans 13 residues. The V gene lost 5 bases and the J gene lost 4 bases, with 9 bases spanning the gap. DNA of the CDR3: TGTGCCAGCAGCCTCGACACGTACAATGAGCAGTTCTTC. It is translated as CASSLDTYNEQFF.

The chain couples TRBV11-1 to TRBJ2-7, with D possibly TRBD1 on 6 matching bases. With 4 bases removed from V and 7 bases from J, the gap between germline ends came to 20 bases. This CDR3 is 15 amino acids long. Germline V gene lookup returns CDR1 SGHAT and CDR2 FQDESV (reference sequence). CDR3 region: CASSSLQGKYVEQYF. The DNA of the CDR3 is TGTGCCAGCAGCTCCTTACAGGGAAAGTACGTAGAGCAGTACTTC.